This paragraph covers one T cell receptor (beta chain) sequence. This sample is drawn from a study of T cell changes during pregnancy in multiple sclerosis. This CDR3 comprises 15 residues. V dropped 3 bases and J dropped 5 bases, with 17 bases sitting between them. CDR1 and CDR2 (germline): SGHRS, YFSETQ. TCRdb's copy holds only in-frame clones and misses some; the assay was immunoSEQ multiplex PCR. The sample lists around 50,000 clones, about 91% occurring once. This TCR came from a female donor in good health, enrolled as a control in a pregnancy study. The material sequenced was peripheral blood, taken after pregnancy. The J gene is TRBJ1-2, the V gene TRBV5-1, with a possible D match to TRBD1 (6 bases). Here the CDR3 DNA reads TGCGCCAGCAGCTCCAGTGGGGGACATAAATATGGCTACACCTTC. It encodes CASSSSGGHKYGYTF. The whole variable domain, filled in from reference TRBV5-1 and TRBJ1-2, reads KAGVTQTPRYLIKTRGQQVTLSCSPISGHRSVSWYQQTPGQGLQFLFEYFSETQRNKGNFPGRFSGRQFSNSRSEMNVSTLELGDSALYLCASSSSGGHKYGYTFGSGTRLTVV.